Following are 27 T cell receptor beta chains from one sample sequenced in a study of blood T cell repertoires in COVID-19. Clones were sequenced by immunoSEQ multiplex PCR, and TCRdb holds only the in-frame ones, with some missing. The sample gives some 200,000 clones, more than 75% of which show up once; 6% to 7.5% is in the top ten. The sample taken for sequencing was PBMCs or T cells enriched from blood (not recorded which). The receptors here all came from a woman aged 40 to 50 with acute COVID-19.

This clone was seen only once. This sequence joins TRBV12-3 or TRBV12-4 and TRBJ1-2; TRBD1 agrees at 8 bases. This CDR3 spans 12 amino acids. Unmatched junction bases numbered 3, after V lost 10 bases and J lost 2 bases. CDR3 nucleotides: TGTGCCACCAGGGACAGGAACTATGGCTACACCTTC. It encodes CATRDRNYGYTF.

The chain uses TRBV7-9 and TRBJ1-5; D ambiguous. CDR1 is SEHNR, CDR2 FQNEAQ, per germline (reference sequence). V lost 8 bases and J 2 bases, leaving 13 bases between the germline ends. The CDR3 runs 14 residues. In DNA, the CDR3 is TGTGCCAGCGGAGACTTTATTGGCAATCAGCCCCAGCATTTT. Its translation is CASGDFIGNQPQHF.

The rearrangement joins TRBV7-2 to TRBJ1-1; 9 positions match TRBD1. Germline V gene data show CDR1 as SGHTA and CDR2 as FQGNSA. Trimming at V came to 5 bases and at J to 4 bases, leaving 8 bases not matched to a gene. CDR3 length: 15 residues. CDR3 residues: CASSPTGGVSTEAFF. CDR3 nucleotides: TGTGCCAGCAGCCCAACAGGGGGCGTAAGCACTGAAGCTTTCTTT. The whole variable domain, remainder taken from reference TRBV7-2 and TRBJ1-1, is GAGVSQSPSNKVTEKGKDVELRCDPISGHTALYWYRQSLGQGLEFLIYFQGNSAPDKSGLPSDRFSAERTGGSVSTLTIQRTQQEDSAVYLCASSPTGGVSTEAFFGQGTRLTVV.

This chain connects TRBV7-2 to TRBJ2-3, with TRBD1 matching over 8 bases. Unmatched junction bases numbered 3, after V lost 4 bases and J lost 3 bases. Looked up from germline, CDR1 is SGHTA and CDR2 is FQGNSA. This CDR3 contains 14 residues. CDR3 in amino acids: CASSSDRGTDTQYF. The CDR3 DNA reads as TGTGCCAGCAGCTCCGACAGGGGTACAGATACGCAGTATTTT.

CDR3 sequence (DNA): TGTGCCTGGAGTAATACAGGGGGAAATGGCTACACCTTC. Translation gives CAWSNTGGNGYTF. This sequence joins TRBV30 and TRBJ1-2, with 8 positions matching TRBD1. Trimming removed 2 bases from V and 6 bases from J; junction bases left unmatched: 5. Germline values: CDR1 GTSNPN, CDR2 SVGIG (reference sequence). The CDR3 sequence is 13 residues long.

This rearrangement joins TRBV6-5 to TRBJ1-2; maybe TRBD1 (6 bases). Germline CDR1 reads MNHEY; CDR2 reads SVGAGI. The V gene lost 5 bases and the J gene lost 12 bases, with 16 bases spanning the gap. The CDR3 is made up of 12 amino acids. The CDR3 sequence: CASSPLGGSNTF. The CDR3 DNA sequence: TGTGCCAGCAGTCCCCTAGGGGGAAGCAACACCTTC.

The CDR3 DNA reads as TGTGCCAGCAACCCCGGGACTAGCTACGAGCAGTACTTC. It codes for CASNPGTSYEQYF. The chain combines TRBV6-5 with TRBJ2-7; 8 nucleotides match TRBD2. CDR1 and CDR2 from the germline V gene are MNHEY and SVGAGI. The CDR3 runs 13 residues. V lost 7 bases to trimming and J lost 3 bases; unmatched junction nucleotides: 5.

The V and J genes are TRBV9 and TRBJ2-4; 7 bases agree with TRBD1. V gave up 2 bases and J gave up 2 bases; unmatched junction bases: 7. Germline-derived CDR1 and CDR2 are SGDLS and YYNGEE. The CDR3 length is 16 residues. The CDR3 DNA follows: TGTGCCAGCAGCGTTTACAGGGGAACAACCAAAAACATTCAGTACTTC. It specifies CASSVYRGTTKNIQYF.

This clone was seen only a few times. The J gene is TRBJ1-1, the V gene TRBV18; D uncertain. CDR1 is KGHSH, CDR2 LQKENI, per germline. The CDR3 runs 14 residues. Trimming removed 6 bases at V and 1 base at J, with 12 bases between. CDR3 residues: CASSRTGENTEAFF. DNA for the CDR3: TGTGCCAGCTCGCGTACCGGAGAGAACACTGAAGCTTTCTTT.

CDR3: CASSFQGATEAFF. For the CDR3, the DNA is TGCGCCAGCAGCTTCCAGGGGGCCACTGAAGCTTTCTTT. This chain links TRBV5-1 with TRBJ1-1, with 8 positions matching TRBD1. Germline CDR1 is SGHRS and CDR2 is YFSETQ. The CDR3 has 13 amino acids. J lost 4 bases, V lost 2 bases, and 1 base had no gene match.

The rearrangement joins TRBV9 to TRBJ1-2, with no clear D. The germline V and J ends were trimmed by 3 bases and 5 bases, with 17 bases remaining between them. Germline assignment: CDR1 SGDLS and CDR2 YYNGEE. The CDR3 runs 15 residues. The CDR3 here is CASSAQPGRGYGYTF. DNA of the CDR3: TGTGCCAGCAGCGCACAACCGGGCCGAGGGTATGGCTACACCTTC.

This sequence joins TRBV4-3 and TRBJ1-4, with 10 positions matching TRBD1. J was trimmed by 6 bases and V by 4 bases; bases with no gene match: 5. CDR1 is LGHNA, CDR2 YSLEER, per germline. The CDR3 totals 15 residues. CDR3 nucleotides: TGCGCCAGCAGCCCTTCCGGGACAGGGGATGAAAAACTGTTTTTT. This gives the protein CASSPSGTGDEKLFF.

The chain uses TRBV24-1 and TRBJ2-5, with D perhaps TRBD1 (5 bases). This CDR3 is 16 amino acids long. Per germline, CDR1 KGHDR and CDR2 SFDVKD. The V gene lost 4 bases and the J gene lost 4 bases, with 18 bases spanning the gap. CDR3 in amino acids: CATSETNYGQGETQYF. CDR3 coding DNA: TGTGCCACCAGTGAGACCAACTACGGACAAGGAGAGACCCAGTACTTC.

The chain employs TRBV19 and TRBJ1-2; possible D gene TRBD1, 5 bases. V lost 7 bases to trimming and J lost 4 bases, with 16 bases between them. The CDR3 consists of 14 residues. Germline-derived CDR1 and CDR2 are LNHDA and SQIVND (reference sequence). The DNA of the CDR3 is TGTGCCAGTACCATGGGGGGGACGGGCTATGGCTACACCTTC. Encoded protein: CASTMGGTGYGYTF.

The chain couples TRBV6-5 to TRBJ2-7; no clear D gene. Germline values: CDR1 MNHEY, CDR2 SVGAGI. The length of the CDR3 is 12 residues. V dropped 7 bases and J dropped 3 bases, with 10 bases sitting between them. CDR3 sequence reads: CASKEKRYEQYF. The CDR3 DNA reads TGTGCCAGCAAAGAGAAGCGCTACGAGCAGTACTTC.

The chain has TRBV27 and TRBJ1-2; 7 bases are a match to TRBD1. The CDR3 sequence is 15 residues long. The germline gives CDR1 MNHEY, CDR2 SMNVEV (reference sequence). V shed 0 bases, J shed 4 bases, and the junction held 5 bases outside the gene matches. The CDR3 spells CASSLSSGGGYGYTF. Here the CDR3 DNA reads TGTGCCAGCAGTTTATCGTCAGGGGGAGGCTATGGCTACACCTTC.

The CDR3 nucleotides read TGTGCCAGCAGCGAGGGGGTCGGGAACACTGAAGCTTTCTTT. This encodes CASSEGVGNTEAFF. The chain uses TRBV7-8 and TRBJ1-1, with D maybe TRBD1 (6 bases). Trimming stripped 5 bases from V and 1 base from J, with 11 bases between. The CDR3 loop spans 14 amino acids. From germline, CDR1 is SGHVS and CDR2 FQNEAQ.

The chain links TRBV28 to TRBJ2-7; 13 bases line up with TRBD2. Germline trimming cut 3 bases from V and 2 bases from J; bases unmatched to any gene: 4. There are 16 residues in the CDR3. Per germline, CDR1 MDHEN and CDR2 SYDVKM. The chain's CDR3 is CASSLGTSGITYEQYF. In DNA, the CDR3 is TGTGCCAGCAGTTTGGGGACTAGCGGGATAACCTACGAGCAGTACTTC.

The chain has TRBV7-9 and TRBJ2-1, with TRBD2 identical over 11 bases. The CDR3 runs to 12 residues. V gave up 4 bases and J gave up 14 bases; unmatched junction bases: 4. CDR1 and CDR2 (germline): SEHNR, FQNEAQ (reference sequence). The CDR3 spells CASSSIAGGEFF. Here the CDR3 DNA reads TGTGCCAGCAGCTCAATAGCGGGAGGGGAGTTCTTC.

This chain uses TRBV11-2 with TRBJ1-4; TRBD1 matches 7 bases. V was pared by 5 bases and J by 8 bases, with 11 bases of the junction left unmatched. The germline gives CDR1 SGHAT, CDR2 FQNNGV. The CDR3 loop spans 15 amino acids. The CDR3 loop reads CASSTLTGRGEKLFF. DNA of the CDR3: TGTGCCAGCAGCACCTTGACAGGGCGCGGGGAAAAACTGTTTTTT.

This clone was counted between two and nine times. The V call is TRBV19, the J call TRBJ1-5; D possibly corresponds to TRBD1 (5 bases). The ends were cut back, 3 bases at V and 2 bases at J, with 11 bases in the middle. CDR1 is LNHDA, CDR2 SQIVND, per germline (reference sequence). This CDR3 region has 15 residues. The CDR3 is CASSIGGAGNQPQHF. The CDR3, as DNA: TGTGCCAGTAGTATCGGAGGGGCCGGCAATCAGCCCCAGCATTTT.

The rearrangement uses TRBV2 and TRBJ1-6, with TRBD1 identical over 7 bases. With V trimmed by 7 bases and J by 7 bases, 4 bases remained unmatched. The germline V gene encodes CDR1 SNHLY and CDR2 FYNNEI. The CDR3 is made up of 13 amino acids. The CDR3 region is CASKGQINSPLHF. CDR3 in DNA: TGTGCCAGCAAGGGACAGATCAATTCACCCCTCCACTTT.

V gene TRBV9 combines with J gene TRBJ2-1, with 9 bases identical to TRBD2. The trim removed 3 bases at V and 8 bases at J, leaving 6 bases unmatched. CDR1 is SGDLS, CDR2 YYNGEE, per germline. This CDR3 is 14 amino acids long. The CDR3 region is CASSARTSVDEQFF. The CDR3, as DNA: TGTGCCAGCAGCGCCAGGACTAGCGTGGATGAGCAGTTCTTC.

DNA of the CDR3: TGTGCCAGCAGCACCAACAGGGCCGGCGAGCAGTACTTC. Translated, it gives CASSTNRAGEQYF. The chain joins TRBV7-3 to TRBJ2-7, with a weak D call TRBD1 (6 bases). The V gene's germline CDR1 is SGHTA and CDR2 FQGTGA. The V and J ends lost 5 bases and 6 bases respectively, with 14 bases between them. The CDR3 extends over 13 amino acids.

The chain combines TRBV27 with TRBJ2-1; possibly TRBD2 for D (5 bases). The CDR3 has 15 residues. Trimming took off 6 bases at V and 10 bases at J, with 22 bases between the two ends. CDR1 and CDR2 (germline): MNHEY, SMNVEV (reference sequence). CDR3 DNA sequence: TGTGCCAGCAGGGGCGGTGGCGGGTGGGCTCAGGAGCAGTTCTTC. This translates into CASRGGGGWAQEQFF.

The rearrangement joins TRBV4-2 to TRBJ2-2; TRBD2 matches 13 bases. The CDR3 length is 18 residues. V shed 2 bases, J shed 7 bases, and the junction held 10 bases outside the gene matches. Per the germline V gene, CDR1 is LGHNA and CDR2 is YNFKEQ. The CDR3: CASSQQTSGRSGGGELFF. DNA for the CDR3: TGTGCCAGCAGCCAACAGACTAGCGGGAGGTCCGGGGGCGGGGAGCTGTTTTTT.

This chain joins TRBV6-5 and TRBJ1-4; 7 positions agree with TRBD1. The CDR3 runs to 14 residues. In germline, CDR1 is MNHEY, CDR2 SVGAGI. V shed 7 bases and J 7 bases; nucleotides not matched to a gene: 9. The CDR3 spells CASNTRQGGEKLFF. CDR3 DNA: TGTGCCAGCAACACCAGGCAGGGGGGTGAAAAACTGTTTTTT.